This is a list of T cell receptor beta chains from one sample in a study of T cells in Graves' hyperthyroidism and ophthalmopathy. TCRdb re-called the multiplex PCR reads with MiXCR, one entry per CDR3 protein. The table has around 480,000 distinct CDR3 sequences, approximately 15% seen once. Sequencing was done on a sample of blood. Source of these receptors: a woman in her late teens or twenties with Graves' hyperthyroidism. CDR3s include the opening cysteine and the closing phenylalanine or tryptophan. A D gene is named only where the DNA matches it firmly. The size field is filled for only some rows; it gives once, few, many or a size class.

J gene: TRBJ1-5
D gene: TRBD1
clone size: -
V gene: TRBV15
CDR3 protein: CATSRLGTGDSNQPQHF
CDR3 DNA: TGTGCCACCAGCAGGCTAGGTACAGGGGATAGCAATCAGCCCCAGCATTTT

J gene: TRBJ1-1
D gene: TRBD1
clone size: -
V gene: TRBV20-1
CDR3 protein: CSAPDREAFF
CDR3 DNA: TGCAGTGCCCCGGACAGGGAAGCTTTCTTT

J gene: TRBJ2-7
D gene: -
clone size: few
V gene: TRBV18
CDR3 protein: CASSPGSWADEQYF
CDR3 DNA: TGTGCCAGCTCACCAGGGAGCTGGGCCGACGAGCAGTACTTC

J gene: TRBJ2-1
D gene: -
clone size: many
V gene: TRBV30
CDR3 protein: CAWSPLGPGREQFF
CDR3 DNA: TGTGCCTGGAGTCCCCTGGGGCCGGGGAGGGAGCAGTTCTTC

J gene: TRBJ1-5
D gene: TRBD1
clone size: -
V gene: TRBV6-2/TRBV6-3
CDR3 protein: CATRTGGAGQPQHF
CDR3 DNA: TGTGCCACCCGAACAGGGGGCGCGGGTCAGCCCCAGCATTTT

J gene: TRBJ1-2
D gene: -
clone size: many
V gene: TRBV5-6
CDR3 protein: CASSLFWTGNYGYTF
CDR3 DNA: TGTGCCAGCAGCTTGTTCTGGACGGGTAACTATGGCTACACCTTC

J gene: TRBJ1-2
D gene: -
clone size: many
V gene: TRBV27
CDR3 protein: CASSLWPGAGYTF
CDR3 DNA: TGTGCCAGCAGTTTGTGGCCTGGAGCGGGCTACACCTTC

J gene: TRBJ1-4
D gene: TRBD1
clone size: many
V gene: TRBV12-3/TRBV12-4
CDR3 protein: CASSPGQGLGLFF
CDR3 DNA: TGTGCCAGCAGTCCCGGACAGGGGCTAGGACTGTTTTTT

J gene: TRBJ2-7
D gene: -
clone size: many
V gene: TRBV20-1
CDR3 protein: CSATRPGSYEQYF
CDR3 DNA: TGCAGTGCTACCCGTCCCGGATCTTACGAGCAGTACTTC

J gene: TRBJ1-2
D gene: -
clone size: -
V gene: TRBV12-3/TRBV12-4
CDR3 protein: CASSPAGFGYGYTF
CDR3 DNA: TGTGCCAGCAGTCCAGCAGGGTTCGGCTATGGCTACACCTTC

J gene: TRBJ1-1
D gene: TRBD1
clone size: many
V gene: TRBV10-3
CDR3 protein: CAISESWQGAGTEAFF
CDR3 DNA: TGTGCCATCAGTGAGTCTTGGCAGGGGGCAGGGACTGAAGCTTTCTTT

J gene: TRBJ2-3
D gene: -
clone size: many
V gene: TRBV11-3
CDR3 protein: CASSPSPTSTDTQYF
CDR3 DNA: TGTGCCAGCAGCCCTAGCCCGACTAGCACAGATACGCAGTATTTT

J gene: TRBJ1-2
D gene: -
clone size: -
V gene: TRBV14
CDR3 protein: CASSAGLTGGGYTF
CDR3 DNA: TGTGCCAGCAGCGCGGGCCTAACGGGAGGGGGCTACACCTTC

J gene: TRBJ2-2
D gene: -
clone size: many
V gene: TRBV29-1
CDR3 protein: CSVVGAANTGELFF
CDR3 DNA: TGCAGCGTTGTTGGGGCAGCAAACACCGGGGAGCTGTTTTTT

J gene: TRBJ2-3
D gene: TRBD2
clone size: many
V gene: TRBV12-3/TRBV12-4
CDR3 protein: CASSQTSGFSTDTQYF
CDR3 DNA: TGTGCCAGCAGTCAGACTAGCGGTTTTAGCACAGATACGCAGTATTTT